The clone carrying this T cell receptor (beta chain) was seen more than once but under ten times. Next came a second PCR, run for about 7 to 11 cycles, which used a sample-barcoded 5' primer along with a J-beta primer mix. TCRdb analysed the 5' RACE reads with MiXCR anew, one entry per CDR3 protein. The sample lists 910,000 or so distinct CDR3 sequences; roughly 51% were seen once. Germline lookup yields CDR1 SGHTA and CDR2 FQGNSA. Trimming left V 5 bases short and J 0 bases short, with 8 bases between. The CDR3 is 15 residues long. The data are from a study of blood T cells in healthy people across ages.

The sample was blood. This TCR was recovered from a woman in her sixties in good health. This chain links TRBV7-2 with TRBJ2-6; D not resolved. The CDR3, as DNA: TGTGCCAGCAGCCCGCAGTTCTCTGGGGCCAACGTCCTGACTTTC. The encoded protein is CASSPQFSGANVLTF.